This TCR beta chain is from a study of vaccination and CD4 T cells after COVID-19. Study-wide background: Overlapping spike peptides of SARS-CoV-2, HCoV-NL63, HCoV-OC43 and HCoV-229E stimulated the cells. Study-wide results and limits: Analysis of convalescent patients found that 304 of 307 vaccine-specific clones were spike mono-reactive.

The CDR3 loop spans 15 amino acids. Per the germline V gene, CDR1 is MNHEY and CDR2 is SMNVEV (reference sequence). The treatment is: roughly nine-day PBMC culture with coronavirus spike peptide pools or control peptides (ViraFEST assay). Cultures used two million PBMCs per well, about 9.9 IU/ml IL-2 and about 10 ug/ml peptides. This clonotype was found a few times. What it binds is not known. Sequenced with the Oncomine TCR Beta short-read assay was DNA taken from cultured CD4+ T cells. TCRdb re-analysed the PCR reads in MiXCR, keeping a single row per CDR3 protein. The sample shows about 14,000 distinct CDR3 sequences, roughly 50% of them seen only once.

The TCR sequence derives from a human donor who had recovered from COVID-19. The chain employs TRBV27 and TRBJ2-1; TRBD1 matches at 12 bases. Matching the DNA end better, TRBJ2-7 makes the J call doubtful. Source: CD4+ T cells from blood, cultured in vitro, taken before SARS-CoV-2 vaccination. This CDR3 reads CASSLGQGATYEQYF. CDR3 DNA: TGTGCCAGCAGTTTGGGACAGGGGGCTACCTACGAGCAGTACTTC.